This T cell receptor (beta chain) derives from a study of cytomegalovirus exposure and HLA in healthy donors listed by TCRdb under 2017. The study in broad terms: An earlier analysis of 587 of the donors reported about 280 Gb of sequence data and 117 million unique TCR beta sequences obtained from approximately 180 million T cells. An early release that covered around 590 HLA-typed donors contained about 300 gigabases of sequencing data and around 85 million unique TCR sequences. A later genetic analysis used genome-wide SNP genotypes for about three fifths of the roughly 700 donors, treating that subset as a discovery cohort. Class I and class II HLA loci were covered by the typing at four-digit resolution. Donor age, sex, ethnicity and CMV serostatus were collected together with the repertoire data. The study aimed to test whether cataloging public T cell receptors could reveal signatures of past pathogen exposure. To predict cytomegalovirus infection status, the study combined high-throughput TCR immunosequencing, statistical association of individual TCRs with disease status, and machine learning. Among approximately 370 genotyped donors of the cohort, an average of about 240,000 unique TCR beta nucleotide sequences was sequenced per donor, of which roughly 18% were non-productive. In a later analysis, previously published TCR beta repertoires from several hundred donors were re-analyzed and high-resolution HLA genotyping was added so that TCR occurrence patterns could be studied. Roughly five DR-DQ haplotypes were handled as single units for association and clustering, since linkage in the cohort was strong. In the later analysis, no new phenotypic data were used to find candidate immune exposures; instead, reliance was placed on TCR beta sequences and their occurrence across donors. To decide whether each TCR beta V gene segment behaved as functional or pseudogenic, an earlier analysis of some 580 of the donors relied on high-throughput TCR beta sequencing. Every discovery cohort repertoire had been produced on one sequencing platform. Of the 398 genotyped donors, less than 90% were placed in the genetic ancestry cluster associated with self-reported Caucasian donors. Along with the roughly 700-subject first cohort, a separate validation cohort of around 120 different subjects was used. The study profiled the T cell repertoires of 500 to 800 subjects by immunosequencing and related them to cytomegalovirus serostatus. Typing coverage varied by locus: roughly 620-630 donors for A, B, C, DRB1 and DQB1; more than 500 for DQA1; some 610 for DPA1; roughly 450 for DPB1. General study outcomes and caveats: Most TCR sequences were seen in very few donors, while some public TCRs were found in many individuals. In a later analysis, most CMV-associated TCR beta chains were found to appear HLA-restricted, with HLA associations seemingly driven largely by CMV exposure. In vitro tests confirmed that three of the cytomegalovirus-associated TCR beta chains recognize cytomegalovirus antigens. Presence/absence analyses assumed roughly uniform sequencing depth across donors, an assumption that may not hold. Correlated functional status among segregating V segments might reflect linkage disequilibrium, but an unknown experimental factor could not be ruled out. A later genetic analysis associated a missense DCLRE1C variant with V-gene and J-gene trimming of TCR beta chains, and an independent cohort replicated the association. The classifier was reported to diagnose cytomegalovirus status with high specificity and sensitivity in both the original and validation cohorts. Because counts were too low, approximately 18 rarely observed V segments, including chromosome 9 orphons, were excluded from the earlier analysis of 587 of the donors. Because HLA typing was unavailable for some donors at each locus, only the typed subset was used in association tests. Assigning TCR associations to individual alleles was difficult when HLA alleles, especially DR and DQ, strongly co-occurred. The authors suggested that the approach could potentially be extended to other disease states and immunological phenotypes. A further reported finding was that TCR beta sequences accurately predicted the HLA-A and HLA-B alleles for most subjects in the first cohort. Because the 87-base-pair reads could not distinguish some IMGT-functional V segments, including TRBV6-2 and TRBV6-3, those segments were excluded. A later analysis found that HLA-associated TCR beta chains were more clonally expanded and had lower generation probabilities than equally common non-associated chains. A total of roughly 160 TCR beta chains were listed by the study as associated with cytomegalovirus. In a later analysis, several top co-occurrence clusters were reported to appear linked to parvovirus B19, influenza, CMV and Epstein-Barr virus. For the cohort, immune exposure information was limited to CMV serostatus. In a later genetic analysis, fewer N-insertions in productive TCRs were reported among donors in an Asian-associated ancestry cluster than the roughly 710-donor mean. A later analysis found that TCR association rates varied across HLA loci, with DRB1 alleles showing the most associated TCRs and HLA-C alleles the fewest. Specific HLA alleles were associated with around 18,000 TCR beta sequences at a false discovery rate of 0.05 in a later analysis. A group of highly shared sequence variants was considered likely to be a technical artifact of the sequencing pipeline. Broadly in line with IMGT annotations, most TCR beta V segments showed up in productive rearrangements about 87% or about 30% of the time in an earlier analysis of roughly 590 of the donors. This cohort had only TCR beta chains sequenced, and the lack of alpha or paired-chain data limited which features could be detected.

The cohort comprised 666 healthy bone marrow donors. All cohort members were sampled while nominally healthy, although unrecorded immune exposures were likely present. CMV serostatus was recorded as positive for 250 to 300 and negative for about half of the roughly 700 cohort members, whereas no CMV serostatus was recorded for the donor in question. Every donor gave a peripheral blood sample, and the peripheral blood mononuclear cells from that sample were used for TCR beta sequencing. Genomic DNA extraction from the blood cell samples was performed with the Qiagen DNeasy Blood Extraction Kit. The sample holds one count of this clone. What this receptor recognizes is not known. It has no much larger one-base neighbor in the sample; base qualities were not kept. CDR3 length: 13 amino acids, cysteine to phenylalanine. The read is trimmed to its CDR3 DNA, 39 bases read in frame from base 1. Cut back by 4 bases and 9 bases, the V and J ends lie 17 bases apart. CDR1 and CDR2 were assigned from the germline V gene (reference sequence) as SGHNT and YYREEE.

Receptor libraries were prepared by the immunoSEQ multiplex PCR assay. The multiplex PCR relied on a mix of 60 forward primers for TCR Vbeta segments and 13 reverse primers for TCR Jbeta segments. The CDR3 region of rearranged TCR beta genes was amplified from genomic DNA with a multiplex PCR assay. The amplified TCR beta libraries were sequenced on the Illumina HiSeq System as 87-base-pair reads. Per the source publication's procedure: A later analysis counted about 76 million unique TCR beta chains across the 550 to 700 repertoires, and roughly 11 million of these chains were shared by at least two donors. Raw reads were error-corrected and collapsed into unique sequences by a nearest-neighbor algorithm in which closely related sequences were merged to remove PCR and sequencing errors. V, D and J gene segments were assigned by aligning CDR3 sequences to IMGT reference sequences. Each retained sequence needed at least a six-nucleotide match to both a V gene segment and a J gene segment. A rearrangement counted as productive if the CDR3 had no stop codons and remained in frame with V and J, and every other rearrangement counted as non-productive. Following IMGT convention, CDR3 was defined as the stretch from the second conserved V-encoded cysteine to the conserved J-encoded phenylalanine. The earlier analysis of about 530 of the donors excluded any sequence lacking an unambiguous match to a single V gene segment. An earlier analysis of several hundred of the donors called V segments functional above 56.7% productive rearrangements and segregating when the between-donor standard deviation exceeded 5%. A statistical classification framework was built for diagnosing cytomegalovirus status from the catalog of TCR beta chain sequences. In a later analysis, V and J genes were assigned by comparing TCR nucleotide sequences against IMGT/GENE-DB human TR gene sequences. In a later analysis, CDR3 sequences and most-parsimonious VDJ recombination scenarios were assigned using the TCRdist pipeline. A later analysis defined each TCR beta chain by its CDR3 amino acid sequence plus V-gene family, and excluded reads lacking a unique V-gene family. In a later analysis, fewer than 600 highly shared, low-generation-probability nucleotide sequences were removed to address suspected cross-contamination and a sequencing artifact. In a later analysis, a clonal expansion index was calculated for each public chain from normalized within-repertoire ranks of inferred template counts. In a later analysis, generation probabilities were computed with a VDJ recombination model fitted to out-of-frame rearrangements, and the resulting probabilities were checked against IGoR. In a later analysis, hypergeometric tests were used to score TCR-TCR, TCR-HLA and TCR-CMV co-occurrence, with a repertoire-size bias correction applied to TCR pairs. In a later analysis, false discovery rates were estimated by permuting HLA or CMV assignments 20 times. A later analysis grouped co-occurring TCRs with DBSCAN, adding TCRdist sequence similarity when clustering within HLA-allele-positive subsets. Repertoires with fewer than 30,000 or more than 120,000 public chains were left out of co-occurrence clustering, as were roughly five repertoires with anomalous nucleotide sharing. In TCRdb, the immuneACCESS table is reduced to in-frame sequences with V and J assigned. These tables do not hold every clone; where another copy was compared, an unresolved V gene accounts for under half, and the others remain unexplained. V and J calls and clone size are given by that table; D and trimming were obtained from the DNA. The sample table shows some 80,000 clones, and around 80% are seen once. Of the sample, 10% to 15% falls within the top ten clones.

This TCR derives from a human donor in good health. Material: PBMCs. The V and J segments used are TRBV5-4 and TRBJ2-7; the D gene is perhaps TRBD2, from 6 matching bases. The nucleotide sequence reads TGTGCCAGCAGCCTCGACAGATACGGGGGGCAGTACTTC. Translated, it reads CASSLDRYGGQYF.